This T cell receptor (beta chain) was captured in a study of human T cells and chemical hapten exposure. Indicated time point: pre-sensitization, week 0. The sample's treatment: therapeutic diphenylcyclopropenone sensitization with weekly scalp DPC. Using its own MiXCR run on the RACE reads, TCRdb lists one record per CDR3 protein. The data show fewer than 350,000 distinct CDR3 sequences, 7.7% seen once. This clonotype was sampled from a man between 18 and 29 years old with alopecia areata. Some clones in this sample may be carry-over from other donors' samples. Sequencing was performed on whole blood, taken in connection with sensitization to the hapten diphenylcyclopropenone (DPC).

CDR3 nucleotides: TGTGCCAGCAGCCAAGATCTGGGAAATGAAAAACTGTTTTTT. This sequence encodes CASSQDLGNEKLFF. The chain links TRBV3-1 to TRBJ1-4; the D is unclear. Germline values: CDR1 LGHDT, CDR2 YNNKEL (reference sequence). This CDR3 has 14 amino acids. Trimming left V 0 bases short and J 5 bases short, with 7 bases between.